This passage covers 31 T cell receptor beta chains from one sample sequenced in a study of T cell responses to AZD1222 COVID-19 vaccine (dated by TCRdb to the early 2020s). The library was generated by the immunoSEQ multiplex PCR assay. TCRdb took this table from immuneACCESS and kept in-frame rearrangements with V and J called. Such tables lack part of the clones; where checked against another copy, unresolved V genes explain under half of the gap, and the rest is unexplained. The sample table contains 150,000 to 200,000 clones; only one count was recorded for approximately 93% of them. The top ten constitute approximately 0.97% of the sample. Read against the paper, the sample's time point label means: baseline before first vaccination. The material was peripheral blood, obtained on day 0 of AZD1222 vaccination. The receptors were sampled from an adult in good health.

The V gene is TRBV6-2 or TRBV6-3, the J gene TRBJ2-7; D possibly corresponds to TRBD1 (5 bases). The CDR3 totals 18 residues. Germline V gene lookup returns CDR1 MNHEY and CDR2 SVGEGT. Trimming took 5 bases from V and 0 from J, leaving 23 bases between them. The CDR3: CASSPPLWGRVSSYEQYF. CDR3 coding DNA: TGTGCCAGCAGTCCCCCTCTATGGGGCAGAGTCAGCTCCTACGAGCAGTACTTC.

The gene calls are TRBV28 and TRBJ2-1, with D uncertain. V lost 6 bases and J 8 bases, leaving 20 bases between the germline ends. CDR1 is MDHEN, CDR2 SYDVKM, per germline. The CDR3 is 15 amino acids. DNA for the CDR3: TGTGCCAGCAGACGCGAACTACCCTTGGGCCATGAGCAGTTCTTC. It translates to CASRRELPLGHEQFF.

This sequence joins TRBV6-5 and TRBJ1-2, with 7 bases identical to TRBD1. The trim removed 6 bases at V and 2 bases at J, leaving 9 bases unmatched. CDR1 is MNHEY, CDR2 SVGAGI, per germline. The CDR3 contains 15 residues. CDR3 sequence (DNA): TGTGCCAGCAGCCTAGACAGGGATCGAAACTATGGCTACACCTTC. Translated: CASSLDRDRNYGYTF.

CDR3 in DNA: TGCGCCAGCAGCTTTTGGTTTAACTCGGTTGCCGGCAATCAGCCCCAGCATTTT. Residues: CASSFWFNSVAGNQPQHF. This chain connects TRBV5-1 to TRBJ1-5; D gene uncertain. Trimming took off 2 bases at V and 2 bases at J, with 20 bases between the two ends. CDR1 and CDR2 (germline): SGHRS, YFSETQ. CDR3 size: 18 residues. Looking up the rest from reference TRBV5-1 and TRBJ1-5 gives the full variable domain: KAGVTQTPRYLIKTRGQQVTLSCSPISGHRSVSWYQQTPGQGLQFLFEYFSETQRNKGNFPGRFSGRQFSNSRSEMNVSTLELGDSALYLCASSFWFNSVAGNQPQHFGDGTRLSIL.

The rearrangement joins TRBV19 to TRBJ2-7, with a possible D match to TRBD1 (5 bases). The V end was cut by 8 bases, the J end by 3 bases, with 14 bases between. CDR1 and CDR2 (germline): LNHDA, SQIVND (reference sequence). CDR3 length: 13 residues. The CDR3 loop reads CASGPDRYYEQYF. The CDR3 DNA reads as TGTGCCAGTGGACCCGACAGATACTACGAGCAGTACTTC.

The J gene is TRBJ1-2, the V gene TRBV6-2 or TRBV6-3; D may be TRBD1 (6 bases). Germline CDR1 reads MNHEY; CDR2 reads SVGEGT. There are 13 residues in the CDR3. Trimming stripped 2 bases from V and 8 bases from J, with 12 bases between. The CDR3 sequence: CASSYAGGRGYTF. As DNA, the CDR3 is TGTGCCAGCAGTTACGCGGGGGGCAGAGGCTACACCTTC.

The rearrangement uses TRBV5-1 and TRBJ2-7, with a weak D call TRBD1 (5 bases). The CDR3 has 16 residues. Germline V gene lookup returns CDR1 SGHRS and CDR2 YFSETQ. V was pared by 3 bases and J by 3 bases, with 19 bases between. This CDR3 reads CASSWGRTSLVYEQYF. CDR3 DNA: TGCGCCAGCAGCTGGGGCCGGACAAGCCTAGTCTACGAGCAGTACTTC. The full variable domain, rest sourced from reference TRBV5-1 and TRBJ2-7, is KAGVTQTPRYLIKTRGQQVTLSCSPISGHRSVSWYQQTPGQGLQFLFEYFSETQRNKGNFPGRFSGRQFSNSRSEMNVSTLELGDSALYLCASSWGRTSLVYEQYFGPGTRLTVT.

This clone was detected only once. This rearrangement joins TRBV6-5 to TRBJ2-1; possible D gene TRBD2, 6 bases. The CDR3 extends over 15 amino acids. Germline values: CDR1 MNHEY, CDR2 SVGAGI. The V and J ends lost 5 bases and 0 bases respectively, with 11 bases between them. The CDR3 loop is CASSTLGGSYNEQFF. The CDR3 DNA follows: TGTGCCAGCAGTACCTTGGGGGGCTCCTACAATGAGCAGTTCTTC.

This clone was seen just once. The chain has TRBV6-6 and TRBJ1-6; tentatively, D is TRBD1 (5 bases). V was cut by 6 bases and J by 11 bases, with 14 bases left in between. This CDR3 spans 13 amino acids. The germline CDR1 and CDR2 sequences are MNHNY and SVGAGI (reference sequence). CDR3 amino acids: CASSQAGETPLHF. The DNA of the CDR3 is TGTGCCAGCAGCCAGGCGGGGGAAACACCCCTCCACTTT.

This chain joins TRBV12-3 or TRBV12-4 and TRBJ1-1; possibly TRBD1 for D (5 bases). The germline V and J ends were trimmed by 7 bases and 6 bases, with 15 bases remaining between them. The CDR3 loop spans 13 amino acids. This chain's CDR3 is CASMVRAGAEAFF. For the CDR3, the DNA is TGTGCCAGCATGGTCAGGGCGGGCGCTGAAGCTTTCTTT.

The rearrangement uses TRBV6-5 and TRBJ2-1, with no clear D. Germline loops: CDR1 MNHEY, CDR2 SVGAGI. CDR3 size: 13 residues. Between the trimmed V and J ends, which lost 6 bases and 3 bases, there was a span of 9 bases. The CDR3 DNA is TGTGCCAGCAGAAAGGAGAACTACAATGAGCAGTTCTTC. It translates to CASRKENYNEQFF.

The chain recombines TRBV20-1 with TRBJ1-6; perhaps TRBD1 as D (6 bases). V dropped 3 bases and J dropped 0 bases, with 12 bases sitting between them. Germline V gene sequence: CDR1 DFQATT, CDR2 SNEGSKA (reference sequence). The CDR3 extends over 16 amino acids. CDR3 sequence reads: CSASPGASSYNSPLHF. The CDR3, as DNA: TGCAGTGCTAGTCCGGGGGCGAGCTCCTATAATTCACCCCTCCACTTT.

The chain joins TRBV6-2 or TRBV6-3 to TRBJ2-1, with 8 bases lining up with TRBD2. Germline trimming cut 4 bases from V and 4 bases from J; bases unmatched to any gene: 12. Germline lookup yields CDR1 MNHEY and CDR2 SVGEGT. The CDR3 contains 17 residues. The CDR3 DNA is TGTGCCAGCAGTTGGCTTCGTGGGCGGGGGGAATACAATGAGCAGTTCTTC. Its protein is CASSWLRGRGEYNEQFF.

This chain connects TRBV6-5 to TRBJ1-2; 9 bases match TRBD1. In germline, CDR1 is MNHEY, CDR2 SVGAGI. V was pared by 6 bases and J by 4 bases, with 9 bases of the junction left unmatched. This CDR3 has 15 amino acids. CDR3 sequence (DNA): TGTGCCAGCAGCCCAAACAGGGGGCAAGGCTATGGCTACACCTTC. Protein product: CASSPNRGQGYGYTF.

This chain links TRBV27 with TRBJ2-3; 8 positions agree with TRBD1. CDR1 is MNHEY, CDR2 SMNVEV, per germline (reference sequence). The V segment lost 9 bases and the J segment 4 bases; nucleotides outside the gene matches: 9. The CDR3 loop spans 14 amino acids. The CDR3 here is CASSRTGRSDTQYF. The CDR3 nucleotides are TGTGCCAGTTCTCGGACAGGGAGGTCAGATACGCAGTATTTT.

This chain joins TRBV11-3 and TRBJ1-2, with D unresolved. Trimming pared 5 bases from V and 7 bases from J, leaving 8 bases between. This CDR3 comprises 11 residues. Germline loops: CDR1 SGHNT, CDR2 YENEEA. CDR3 in amino acids: CASSRGGGYTF. The CDR3 DNA sequence: TGTGCCAGCAGCCGGGGTGGTGGCTACACCTTC.

This sequence joins TRBV27 and TRBJ2-7, with no clear D. Per the germline V gene, CDR1 is MNHEY and CDR2 is SMNVEV (reference sequence). V was shortened by 3 bases and J by 2 bases, with 8 bases between the two germline ends. The CDR3 runs 13 residues. The CDR3 is CASSFGAAYEQYF. The CDR3 bases are TGTGCCAGCAGTTTCGGCGCAGCCTACGAGCAGTACTTC.

V is TRBV19 and J is TRBJ1-1; unclear D gene. Trimming removed 6 bases from V and 1 base from J, with 12 bases in between. Germline CDR1 LNHDA, CDR2 SQIVND (reference sequence). The CDR3 runs to 14 residues. CDR3 DNA: TGTGCCAGTAGCGTCATGGGAGGGAACACTGAAGCTTTCTTT. Its protein product is CASSVMGGNTEAFF.

The rearrangement links TRBV18 to TRBJ2-2, with TRBD1 matching 7 bases. Trimming took 0 bases from V and 3 from J; bases not matched to a gene: 13. Germline CDR1 KGHSH, CDR2 LQKENI. The CDR3 runs to 19 residues. The CDR3 loop reads CASSPPIDREWVDTGELFF. CDR3 nucleotide sequence: TGTGCCAGCTCACCACCGATAGACAGGGAGTGGGTGGACACCGGGGAGCTGTTTTTT.

The J gene is TRBJ1-5, the V gene TRBV19; possibly TRBD1 for D (5 bases). This CDR3 comprises 13 residues. Per the germline V gene, CDR1 is LNHDA and CDR2 is SQIVND (reference sequence). V was cut by 9 bases and J by 7 bases, with 16 bases left in between. Written as DNA, the CDR3 is TGTGCCAGCCAAAGGGGTACCGGGCAGCCCCAGCATTTT. It yields the protein CASQRGTGQPQHF.

This clone was recorded once. The chain recombines TRBV5-1 with TRBJ1-6, with D perhaps TRBD1 (5 bases). The germline V and J ends were trimmed by 2 bases and 7 bases, with 10 bases remaining between them. Germline V CDR1 and CDR2: SGHRS, YFSETQ. This CDR3 region has 14 residues. CDR3 residues: CASSFQGRNSPLHF. CDR3 in DNA: TGCGCCAGCAGCTTTCAGGGAAGAAATTCACCCCTCCACTTT.

The chain links TRBV7-3 to TRBJ2-5; 14 bases line up with TRBD2. The germline gives CDR1 SGHTA, CDR2 FQGTGA. The V and J ends lost 1 base and 2 bases, in that order; junction bases with no gene match: 15. The CDR3 is 21 amino acids. The CDR3 sequence: CASSLRATPGLAGAPQETQYF. The CDR3 DNA reads as TGTGCCAGCAGCTTAAGGGCCACCCCGGGACTAGCGGGGGCCCCTCAAGAGACCCAGTACTTC.

V gene TRBV28 combines with J gene TRBJ1-1; 9 bases are shared with TRBD1. Germline V gene lookup returns CDR1 MDHEN and CDR2 SYDVKM. The V segment lost 0 bases and the J segment 10 bases; nucleotides outside the gene matches: 0. The CDR3 is made up of 12 amino acids. The CDR3 DNA follows: TGTGCCAGCAGTTTATGGGACAGGGGAGCTTTCTTT. This codes for CASSLWDRGAFF.

The V gene is TRBV28, the J gene TRBJ1-5; no firm D call. V was clipped by 4 bases and J by 1 base, with 17 bases between them. Germline V lookup: CDR1 MDHEN, CDR2 SYDVKM. CDR3 length: 17 amino acids. In DNA form, the CDR3 reads TGTGCCAGCAGTTCCCCTTCTCCCTCCGGGAGCAATCAGCCCCAGCATTTT. The encoded protein is CASSSPSPSGSNQPQHF.

The V call is TRBV5-1, the J call TRBJ1-2, with no clear D. Trimming stripped 0 bases from V and 2 bases from J, with 20 bases between. CDR3 length: 18 residues. Per the germline V gene, CDR1 is SGHRS and CDR2 is YFSETQ. CDR3 nucleotides: TGCGCCAGCAGCTTGGAAGCGCGCGGCGGCACATCCAACTATGGCTACACCTTC. This translates into CASSLEARGGTSNYGYTF.

This clone has more than one count but fewer than ten. The V and J genes are TRBV9 and TRBJ1-4, with D possibly matching TRBD1 (5 bases). V shed 4 bases and J shed 7 bases, with 17 bases lying between them. The CDR3 consists of 15 residues. The germline V gene has CDR1 SGDLS and CDR2 YYNGEE. The CDR3 DNA is TGTGCCAGCAGCACCCGTGGGGGGGGTCCTGAAAAACTGTTTTTT. Translating it yields CASSTRGGGPEKLFF.

The V and J genes are TRBV7-9 and TRBJ1-3; 8 nucleotides align to TRBD1. This CDR3 has 14 amino acids. V lost 5 bases to trimming and J lost 2 bases; unmatched junction nucleotides: 2. The germline V gene encodes CDR1 SEHNR and CDR2 FQNEAQ (reference sequence). The CDR3 DNA follows: TGTGCCAGCAGCCTACAGGGGGCTGGAAACACCATATATTTT. This encodes CASSLQGAGNTIYF.

The V call is TRBV24-1, the J call TRBJ2-1; no clear D gene. Trimming stripped 4 bases from V and 6 bases from J, with 12 bases between. Germline V gene lookup returns CDR1 KGHDR and CDR2 SFDVKD. This CDR3 is 14 amino acids long. The CDR3 DNA reads TGTGCCACCAGTGACTTCCCTCGTTCCAATGAGCAGTTCTTC. It specifies CATSDFPRSNEQFF.

V and J are TRBV13 and TRBJ1-1; D not resolved. V was trimmed by 2 bases and J by 1 base, leaving 5 bases between them. There are 13 residues in the CDR3. The germline gives CDR1 PRHDT, CDR2 FYEKMQ (reference sequence). The CDR3 loop is CASSLLENTEAFF. The CDR3 DNA is TGTGCCAGCAGCTTACTGGAGAACACTGAAGCTTTCTTT. The variable domain in full, with the rest retrieved from reference TRBV13 and TRBJ1-1, is AAGVIQSPRHLIKEKRETATLKCYPIPRHDTVYWYQQGPGQDPQFLISFYEKMQSDKGSIPDRFSAQQFSDYHSELNMSSLELGDSALYFCASSLLENTEAFFGQGTRLTVV.

V is TRBV9 and J is TRBJ1-1; TRBD1 matches at 7 bases. V lost 7 bases, J lost 4 bases, and 13 bases stayed unmatched. This CDR3 contains 15 residues. Germline lookup yields CDR1 SGDLS and CDR2 YYNGEE. The CDR3 DNA reads TGTGCCAGCTCACAATTCGGGACAGCTACCACTGAAGCTTTCTTT. Protein product: CASSQFGTATTEAFF.

The V call is TRBV6-2 or TRBV6-3, the J call TRBJ2-1, with D uncertain. Germline values: CDR1 MNHEY, CDR2 SVGEGT. The CDR3 is made up of 13 amino acids. The V end lost 2 bases, the J end lost 8 bases, and 10 bases lay between the germline ends. The CDR3 nucleotides read TGTGCCAGCAGTTACCTAGGGTCGGATGAGCAGTTCTTC. Its translation is CASSYLGSDEQFF.